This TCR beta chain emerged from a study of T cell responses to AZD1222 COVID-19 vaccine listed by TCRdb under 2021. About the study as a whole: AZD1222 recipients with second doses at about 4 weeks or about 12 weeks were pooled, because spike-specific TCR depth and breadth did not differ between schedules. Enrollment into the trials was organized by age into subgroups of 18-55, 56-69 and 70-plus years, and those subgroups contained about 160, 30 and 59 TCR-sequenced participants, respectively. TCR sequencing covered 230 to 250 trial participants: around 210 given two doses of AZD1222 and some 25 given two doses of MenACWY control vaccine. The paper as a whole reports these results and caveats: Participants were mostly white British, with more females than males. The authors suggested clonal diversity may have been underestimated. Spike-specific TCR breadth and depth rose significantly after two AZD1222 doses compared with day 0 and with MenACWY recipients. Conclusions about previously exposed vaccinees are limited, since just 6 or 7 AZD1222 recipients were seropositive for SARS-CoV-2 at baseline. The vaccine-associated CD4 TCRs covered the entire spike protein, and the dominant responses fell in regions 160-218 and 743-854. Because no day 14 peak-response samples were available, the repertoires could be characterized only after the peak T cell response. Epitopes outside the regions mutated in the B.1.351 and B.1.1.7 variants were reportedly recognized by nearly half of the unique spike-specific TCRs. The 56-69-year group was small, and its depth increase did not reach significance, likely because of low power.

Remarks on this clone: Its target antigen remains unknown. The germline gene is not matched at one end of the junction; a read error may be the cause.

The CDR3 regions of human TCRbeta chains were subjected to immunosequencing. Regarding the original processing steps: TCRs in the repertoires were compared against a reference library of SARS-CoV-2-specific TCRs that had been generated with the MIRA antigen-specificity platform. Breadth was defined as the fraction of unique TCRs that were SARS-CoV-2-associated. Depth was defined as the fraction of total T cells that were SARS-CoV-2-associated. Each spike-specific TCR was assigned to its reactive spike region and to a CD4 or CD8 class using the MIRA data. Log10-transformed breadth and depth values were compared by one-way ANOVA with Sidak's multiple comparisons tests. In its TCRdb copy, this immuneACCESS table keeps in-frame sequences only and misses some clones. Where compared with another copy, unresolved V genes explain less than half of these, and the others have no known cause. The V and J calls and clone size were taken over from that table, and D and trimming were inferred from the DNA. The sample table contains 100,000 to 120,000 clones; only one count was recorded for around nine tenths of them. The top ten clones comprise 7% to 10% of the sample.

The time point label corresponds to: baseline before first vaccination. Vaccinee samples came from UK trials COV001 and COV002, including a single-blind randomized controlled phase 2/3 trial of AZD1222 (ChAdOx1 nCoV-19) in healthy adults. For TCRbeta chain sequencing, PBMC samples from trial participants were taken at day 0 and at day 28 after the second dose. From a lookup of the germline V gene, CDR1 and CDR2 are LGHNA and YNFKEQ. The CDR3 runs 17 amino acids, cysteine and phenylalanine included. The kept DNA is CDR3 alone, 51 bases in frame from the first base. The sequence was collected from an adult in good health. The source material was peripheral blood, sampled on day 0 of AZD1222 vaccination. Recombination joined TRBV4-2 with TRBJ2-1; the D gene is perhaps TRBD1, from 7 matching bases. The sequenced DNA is TGTGCCAGCAGCAAAGAAAGGAGGGGACAGTTATACAATGAGCAGTTCTTC. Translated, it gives CASSKERRGQLYNEQFF.